These 21 T cell receptor beta chains share one sample of origin, sequenced in a study of cytomegalovirus exposure and HLA in healthy donors. PCR primers comprised 60 Vbeta and 13 Jbeta primers. Method: immunoSEQ multiplex PCR; TCRdb's copy keeps in-frame clones and lacks some. The top ten hold about 8.1% of the sample, which has some 130,000 clones, approximately 85% seen once. The sample comprised PBMCs. The source of these receptors is a woman aged 50 to 60 in good health and CMV-seropositive.

V gene TRBV6-1 combines with J gene TRBJ2-7; 9 nucleotides line up with TRBD2. V was pared by 5 bases and J by 0 bases, with 2 bases of the junction left unmatched. Germline CDR1 reads MNHNS; CDR2 reads SASEGT. There are 14 residues in the CDR3. The CDR3 region has the DNA TGTGCCAGCAGTTTAGCGGGGGTCTCCTACGAGCAGTACTTC. As protein: CASSLAGVSYEQYF.

The chain couples TRBV5-1 to TRBJ2-1; 9 bases map to TRBD1. Trimming took 1 base from V and 6 from J; bases not matched to a gene: 8. The CDR3 length is 16 residues. Germline V CDR1 and CDR2: SGHRS, YFSETQ. The CDR3 DNA sequence: TGCGCCAGCAGCTTGAAACTCGGGACAGGGACCAATGAGCAGTTCTTC. Its protein product is CASSLKLGTGTNEQFF.

This chain uses TRBV27 with TRBJ1-2, with TRBD1 identical over 10 bases. The germline gives CDR1 MNHEY, CDR2 SMNVEV (reference sequence). Trimming removed 3 bases from V and 8 bases from J; junction bases left unmatched: 12. The CDR3 spans 16 residues. This CDR3 is CASSLWGQGSLRGYTF. The DNA of the CDR3 is TGTGCCAGCAGTTTGTGGGGACAGGGGTCCCTTAGGGGCTACACCTTC.

The V gene is TRBV7-2, the J gene TRBJ1-1; D ambiguous. The CDR3 has 13 amino acids. Deletions cut 4 bases from V and 7 bases from J, with 13 bases between. CDR1 is SGHTA and CDR2 is FQGNSA in the germline V gene. The CDR3 protein is CASSSRAPLEAFF. The CDR3 DNA reads as TGTGCCAGCAGCTCCCGAGCCCCCCTTGAAGCTTTCTTT.

The chain has TRBV5-1 and TRBJ2-5; D is unresolved. With the DNA end fitting TRBJ2-7 better, the J assignment may be wrong. Germline assignment: CDR1 SGHRS and CDR2 YFSETQ. This CDR3 region has 11 residues. The CDR3, as DNA: TGCGCCAGCAGCCAACACTACGAGCAGTACTTC. It is translated as CASSQHYEQYF.

This chain connects TRBV30 to TRBJ1-2, with D tentatively TRBD1 (5 bases). The CDR3 is 11 amino acids. V was shortened by 3 bases and J by 4 bases, with 6 bases between the two germline ends. The V gene's germline CDR1 is GTSNPN and CDR2 SVGIG (reference sequence). The DNA of the CDR3 is TGTGCCTGGAGGGACATCTATGGCTACACCTTC. Amino acids: CAWRDIYGYTF.

This clone has just one count. The chain has TRBV29-1 and TRBJ1-1; D is unresolved. Germline CDR1 and CDR2: SQVTM and ANQGSEA. Trimming shortened V by 7 bases and J by 3 bases, and 9 bases separated the two germline ends. This CDR3 is built from 11 residues. CDR3 amino acids: CSGTLDTEAFF. As DNA, the CDR3 is TGCAGCGGGACTTTAGACACTGAAGCTTTCTTT.

Note on this clone: Sequence at one end of the junction differs from germline and may be a read error. The genes are TRBV11-2 and TRBJ2-5, with 9 bases lining up with TRBD2. There are 13 residues in the CDR3. Germline lookup yields CDR1 SGHAT and CDR2 FQNNGV. The CDR3 protein is CASRLAGETTQYF. CDR3 sequence (DNA): TGTGCCAGCAGGTTAGCGGGAGAGACGACCCAGTACTTC.

V usage is TRBV30 and J usage is TRBJ2-5, with D possibly TRBD1 on 6 matching bases. Germline values: CDR1 GTSNPN, CDR2 SVGIG (reference sequence). The CDR3 has 14 amino acids. The V gene lost 2 bases and the J gene lost 7 bases, with 17 bases spanning the gap. CDR3 bases: TGTGCCTGGAGTATACAGGGTTCGGTTGCGACCCAGTACTTC. Residues: CAWSIQGSVATQYF.

Here the CDR3 DNA reads TGTGCCAGCAGTTTCACGGGTCAGGAGGTCGAGCAGTACTTC. This sequence encodes CASSFTGQEVEQYF. J is TRBJ2-7 and V is TRBV6-5; perhaps TRBD2 as D (5 bases). Germline loops: CDR1 MNHEY, CDR2 SVGAGI. Trimming left V 4 bases short and J 6 bases short, with 16 bases between. This CDR3 has 14 residues.

This chain uses TRBV9 with TRBJ1-3, with no clear D. Germline CDR1 is SGDLS and CDR2 is YYNGEE. V was shortened by 1 base and J by 0 bases, with 5 bases between the two germline ends. The CDR3 runs 14 residues. The CDR3 sequence: CASSVYVSGNTIYF. In DNA form, the CDR3 reads TGTGCCAGCAGCGTATATGTCTCTGGAAACACCATATATTTT.

This chain joins TRBV7-9 and TRBJ1-1; D remains unclear. The CDR3 has 13 amino acids. V was shortened by 3 bases and J by 1 base, with 6 bases between the two germline ends. CDR1 and CDR2 (germline): SEHNR, FQNEAQ (reference sequence). CDR3 sequence reads: CASSLRANTEAFF. CDR3 nucleotide sequence: TGTGCCAGCAGCTTGCGAGCGAACACTGAAGCTTTCTTT.

The genes are TRBV25-1 and TRBJ1-1; D ambiguous. In germline, CDR1 is MGHDK, CDR2 SYGVNS. Trimming removed 4 bases at V and 7 bases at J, with 7 bases between. There are 11 residues in the CDR3. The CDR3 protein is CASSGGIEAFF. CDR3 in DNA: TGTGCCAGCAGTGGAGGAATTGAAGCTTTCTTT.

The chain joins TRBV5-1 to TRBJ2-4, with TRBD2 matching over 8 bases. V shed 0 bases and J 6 bases; nucleotides not matched to a gene: 2. CDR3 size: 14 residues. In germline, CDR1 is SGHRS, CDR2 YFSETQ. CDR3 nucleotides: TGCGCCAGCAGCTTGGAACTAGCGGTAAACATTCAGTACTTC. Translation gives CASSLELAVNIQYF.

This rearrangement joins TRBV5-1 to TRBJ2-7, with 7 bases lining up with TRBD1. Germline-derived CDR1 and CDR2 are SGHRS and YFSETQ. The V and J ends lost 2 bases and 4 bases, in that order; junction bases with no gene match: 3. The CDR3 totals 13 residues. The CDR3 is CASSFHRGYEQYF. CDR3 DNA sequence: TGCGCCAGCAGCTTCCACAGGGGATACGAGCAGTACTTC.

This clone turned up a few times. J is TRBJ1-1 and V is TRBV19; D is uncertain. The germline V and J ends were trimmed by 4 bases and 1 base, with 13 bases remaining between them. Per germline, CDR1 LNHDA and CDR2 SQIVND (reference sequence). The CDR3 has 15 amino acids. The CDR3 bases are TGTGCCAGTAGTACCCCGGGTCTTGGGAACACTGAAGCTTTCTTT. Translated: CASSTPGLGNTEAFF. The full variable domain, in which reference TRBV19 and TRBJ1-1 provide the parts outside the CDR3, is DGGITQSPKYLFRKEGQNVTLSCEQNLNHDAMYWYRQDPGQGLRLIYYSQIVNDFQKGDIAEGYSVSREKKESFPLTVTSAQKNPTAFYLCASSTPGLGNTEAFFGQGTRLTVV.

The rearrangement joins TRBV28 to TRBJ1-4, with 7 nucleotides matching TRBD1. The CDR3 length is 18 residues. V lost 7 bases and J lost 5; bases outside the gene matches: 19. Germline CDR1 MDHEN, CDR2 SYDVKM. The CDR3 loop reads CASTPRPGGRSGNEKLFF. Here the CDR3 DNA reads TGTGCCAGCACCCCTAGGCCAGGGGGACGGAGTGGCAATGAAAAACTGTTTTTT.

The rearrangement uses TRBV10-3 and TRBJ1-2; D uncertain. Per the germline V gene, CDR1 is ENHRY and CDR2 is SYGVKD. CDR3 length equals 13 residues. Trimming took 9 bases from V and 1 from J, leaving 12 bases between them. The CDR3 bases are TGTGCCATTCGGACTTCCCTTAACTATGGCTACACCTTC. Residues: CAIRTSLNYGYTF.

The rearrangement joins TRBV5-1 to TRBJ2-3; TRBD2 might be the D (6 bases). The CDR3 length is 11 residues. Germline values: CDR1 SGHRS, CDR2 YFSETQ. V lost 9 bases and J 4 bases, leaving 9 bases between the germline ends. CDR3 in DNA: TGCGCCATCAGGGAGGCAGATACGCAGTATTTT. Translating it yields CAIREADTQYF.

The rearrangement joins TRBV9 to TRBJ1-1; a possible D gene is TRBD1 (6 bases). V dropped 4 bases and J dropped 3 bases, with 13 bases sitting between them. This CDR3 spans 14 amino acids. Germline assignment: CDR1 SGDLS and CDR2 YYNGEE. In DNA, the CDR3 is TGTGCCAGCAGCTTCAGGGGAGGGGACACTGAAGCTTTCTTT. This gives the protein CASSFRGGDTEAFF.

The chain recombines TRBV2 with TRBJ2-7, with D maybe TRBD1 (7 bases). This CDR3 is built from 14 residues. Germline V gene lookup returns CDR1 SNHLY and CDR2 FYNNEI. With 3 bases removed from V and 5 bases from J, the gap between germline ends came to 14 bases. The chain's CDR3 is CASSEGGTAHEQYF. The DNA of the CDR3 is TGTGCCAGCAGTGAGGGCGGGACAGCTCACGAGCAGTACTTC.